This is a list of T cell receptor beta chains from one sample in a study of control samples from healthy donors and cancer patients. Only in-frame clones appear in the TCRdb table, and some are missing; sequencing was by immunoSEQ multiplex PCR. The sample records approximately 100,000 clones, approximately 89% being singletons. Sequencing was done on a sample of blood. The receptor source for this set is a man between 25 and 39 years old in good health. Each CDR3 is given with its conserved first and last residue. D genes are given only for firm matches. Some rows have no size entry. The others give once, few or many, or a class for an expanded clone.

V	size	D	J	CDR3	DNA
TRBV5-1	-	-	TRBJ2-7	CASSLSGGAYEQYF	TGCGCCAGCAGCTTGTCAGGGGGGGCCTACGAGCAGTACTTC
TRBV6-5	once	-	TRBJ1-2	CASKWGPNYGYTF	TGTGCCAGCAAGTGGGGGCCTAACTATGGCTACACCTTC
TRBV6-5	-	-	TRBJ1-1	CASSTGNTEAFF	TGTGCCAGCAGTACAGGGAACACTGAAGCTTTCTTT
TRBV7-2	-	-	TRBJ2-7	CASSPAYEQYF	TGTGCCAGCAGCCCCGCCTACGAGCAGTACTTC
TRBV7-9	-	-	TRBJ2-2	CATTLTGGSGELFF	TGTGCCACCACGCTGACAGGCGGTTCCGGGGAGCTGTTTTTT
TRBV19	-	-	TRBJ1-1	CASSIVQGTEAFF	TGTGCCAGTAGTATTGTACAGGGCACTGAAGCTTTCTTT
TRBV30	-	TRBD1	TRBJ2-3	CAWDRGVKDTQYF	TGTGCCTGGGACAGGGGAGTCAAAGATACGCAGTATTTT
TRBV7-2	-	TRBD2	TRBJ2-5	CASSFGRGETQYF	TGTGCCAGCAGCTTTGGGAGGGGAGAGACCCAGTACTTC
TRBV14	-	-	TRBJ1-1	CASSQDGGMNTEAFF	TGTGCCAGCAGCCAAGATGGAGGGATGAACACTGAAGCTTTCTTT
TRBV25-1	-	-	TRBJ2-3	CASSSRTVSTDTQYF	TGTGCCAGCAGCTCACGGACGGTGAGCACAGATACGCAGTATTTT
TRBV30	-	-	TRBJ2-7	CAWSVGSSYEQYF	TGTGCCTGGAGTGTTGGAAGCTCCTACGAGCAGTACTTC
TRBV4-2	-	-	TRBJ2-3	CASSQEIGGNTQYF	TGTGCCAGCAGCCAAGAGATAGGAGGGAATACGCAGTATTTT
TRBV7-9	-	TRBD1	TRBJ1-4	CASSLGHRGGYEKLFF	TGTGCCAGCAGCTTAGGTCACAGGGGAGGATATGAAAAACTGTTTTTT
TRBV5-1	once	-	TRBJ2-2	CASRRGTTGELFF	TGCGCCAGCCGGCGAGGGACCACCGGGGAGCTGTTTTTT
TRBV6-2/TRBV6-3	-	-	TRBJ2-5	CASSPGARGGQETQYF	TGTGCCAGCAGCCCCGGCGCTAGAGGGGGACAAGAGACCCAGTACTTC
TRBV30	-	-	TRBJ1-2	CAWSVSGYGYTF	TGTGCCTGGAGTGTATCAGGGTATGGCTACACCTTC
TRBV6-5	once	TRBD2	TRBJ2-7	CASSYSSTGGGYEQYF	TGTGCCAGCAGTTACTCGTCTACCGGGGGAGGGTACGAGCAGTACTTC
TRBV6-5	-	-	TRBJ1-2	CASTTGEAGSYGYTF	TGTGCCAGCACCACCGGAGAAGCGGGGAGCTATGGCTACACCTTC
TRBV2	-	-	TRBJ1-5	CASSGGLNQPQHF	TGTGCCAGCAGTGGCGGACTAAATCAGCCCCAGCATTTT
TRBV2	-	-	TRBJ2-7	CASRKDIDEQYF	TGTGCCAGCAGGAAGGACATTGACGAGCAGTACTTC
TRBV27	-	TRBD2	TRBJ2-1	CASRVAGGWNEQFF	TGTGCCAGCAGGGTAGCGGGGGGGTGGAATGAGCAGTTCTTC
TRBV7-2	-	-	TRBJ2-7	CASSLSSGNYYEQYF	TGTGCCAGCAGCCTTAGTTCAGGGAACTACTACGAGCAGTACTTC
TRBV12-3/TRBV12-4	few	-	TRBJ1-2	CASSPTRGYTF	TGTGCCAGCAGTCCAACGCGGGGCTACACCTTC
TRBV28	-	TRBD1	TRBJ2-2	CASSKDRGVTGELFF	TGTGCCAGCAGTAAGGACAGGGGGGTGACCGGGGAGCTGTTTTTT
TRBV7-3	-	-	TRBJ1-2	CASRRGHGPSYGYTF	TGTGCCAGCAGACGTGGACACGGCCCTAGTTATGGCTACACCTTC
TRBV9	once	TRBD2	TRBJ2-2	CASSPLPGTRGSGELFF	TGTGCCAGCAGCCCCCTCCCCGGGACTAGAGGGTCCGGGGAGCTGTTTTTT
TRBV7-2	-	-	TRBJ2-7	CASSLSRLDSYEQYF	TGTGCCAGCAGCTTAAGTAGACTGGATTCCTACGAGCAGTACTTC
TRBV12-3/TRBV12-4	-	-	TRBJ1-1	CASSSNRAEAFF	TGTGCCAGCAGTTCGAACAGGGCTGAAGCTTTCTTT
TRBV5-4	-	TRBD2	TRBJ2-5	CASSPGRAGETQYF	TGTGCCAGCAGTCCAGGACGAGCGGGGGAGACCCAGTACTTC
TRBV7-3	-	TRBD1	TRBJ2-5	CASSLTGRGQETQYF	TGTGCCAGCAGCTTAACGGGCAGGGGGCAAGAGACCCAGTACTTC
TRBV24-1	few	-	TRBJ1-4	CATSGSNEKLFF	TGTGCCACCAGTGGGTCTAATGAAAAACTGTTTTTT